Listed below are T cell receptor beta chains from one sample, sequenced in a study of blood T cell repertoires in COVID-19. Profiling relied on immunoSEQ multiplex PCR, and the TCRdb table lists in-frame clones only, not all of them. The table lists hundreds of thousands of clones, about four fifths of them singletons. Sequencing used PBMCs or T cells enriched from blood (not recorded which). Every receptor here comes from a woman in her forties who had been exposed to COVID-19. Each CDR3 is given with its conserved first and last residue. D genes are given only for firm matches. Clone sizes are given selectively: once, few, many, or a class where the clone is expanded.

CDR3 protein: CASSQAGGPFYNEQFF; CDR3 DNA: TGCGCCAGCAGCCAGGCGGGGGGACCCTTCTACAATGAGCAGTTCTTC; clone size: .; D gene: TRBD2; J gene: TRBJ2-1; V gene: TRBV4-3
CDR3 protein: CASSQDRRGTYNEQFF; CDR3 DNA: TGCGCCAGCAGCCAAGATAGGAGGGGCACCTACAATGAGCAGTTCTTC; clone size: .; D gene: .; J gene: TRBJ2-1; V gene: TRBV4-3
CDR3 protein: CASSISQSTDTQYF; CDR3 DNA: TGTGCCAGCAGCATCTCCCAGAGCACAGATACGCAGTATTTT; clone size: .; D gene: .; J gene: TRBJ2-3; V gene: TRBV7-9
CDR3 protein: CASSPSGQAGQPQHF; CDR3 DNA: TGTGCCAGCAGCCCCTCGGGACAGGCGGGGCAGCCCCAGCATTTT; clone size: .; D gene: TRBD1; J gene: TRBJ1-5; V gene: TRBV11-2
CDR3 protein: CASTWWTDTNTEAFF; CDR3 DNA: TGTGCCAGCACCTGGTGGACAGACACTAACACTGAAGCTTTCTTT; clone size: .; D gene: .; J gene: TRBJ1-1; V gene: TRBV6-5
CDR3 protein: CASSLSTDTQYF; CDR3 DNA: TGTGCCAGCAGCCTCAGCACAGATACGCAGTATTTT; clone size: many; D gene: .; J gene: TRBJ2-3; V gene: TRBV2
CDR3 protein: CASSYRQGNYGYTF; CDR3 DNA: TGTGCCAGCAGTTACCGTCAGGGGAACTATGGCTACACCTTC; clone size: .; D gene: .; J gene: TRBJ1-2; V gene: TRBV6-5
CDR3 protein: CASSQKLTGQGRLMGSMNTEAFF; CDR3 DNA: TGTGCCAGCAGCCAAAAACTAACGGGCCAGGGAAGATTGATGGGTTCCATGAACACTGAAGCTTTCTTT; clone size: .; D gene: .; J gene: TRBJ1-1; V gene: TRBV4-2
CDR3 protein: CATSRDLWGQEYSYEQYF; CDR3 DNA: TGTGCCACCAGCAGAGATCTTTGGGGGCAGGAATACTCCTACGAGCAGTACTTC; clone size: .; D gene: .; J gene: TRBJ2-7; V gene: TRBV15
CDR3 protein: CAWSAGQGIGEQYF; CDR3 DNA: TGTGCCTGGAGCGCGGGACAGGGGATCGGCGAGCAGTACTTC; clone size: .; D gene: TRBD1; J gene: TRBJ2-7; V gene: TRBV30
CDR3 protein: CASSGDSGNPFF; CDR3 DNA: TGTGCCAGCAGTGGAGACAGCGGGAACCCGTTCTTC; clone size: .; D gene: TRBD2; J gene: TRBJ2-1; V gene: TRBV2
CDR3 protein: CAISRRQFTPINSTDTQYF; CDR3 DNA: TGTGCCATCAGCCGACGACAATTCACCCCCATAAATAGCACAGATACGCAGTATTTT; clone size: .; D gene: .; J gene: TRBJ2-3; V gene: TRBV10-3
CDR3 protein: CASRLAGGPDTQYF; CDR3 DNA: TGTGCCAGTCGACTAGCGGGGGGGCCAGATACGCAGTATTTT; clone size: .; D gene: TRBD2; J gene: TRBJ2-3; V gene: TRBV19
CDR3 protein: CSVEIGETLFF; CDR3 DNA: TGCAGCGTTGAGATTGGAGAAACACTGTTTTTT; clone size: .; D gene: .; J gene: TRBJ1-4; V gene: TRBV29-1
CDR3 protein: CASSSGTGWGSWEKLFF; CDR3 DNA: TGTGCCAGCAGTTCCGGGACAGGGTGGGGCTCGTGGGAAAAACTGTTTTTT; clone size: .; D gene: TRBD1; J gene: TRBJ1-4; V gene: TRBV28
CDR3 protein: CASSLRGGTPDEQFF; CDR3 DNA: TGTGCCAGCAGCTTAAGGGGGGGAACTCCTGATGAGCAGTTCTTC; clone size: .; D gene: .; J gene: TRBJ2-1; V gene: TRBV7-2
CDR3 protein: CASSPSQALGFF; CDR3 DNA: TGTGCCAGCAGTCCCTCGCAGGCCCTTGGTTTCTTT; clone size: .; D gene: .; J gene: TRBJ1-1; V gene: TRBV2
CDR3 protein: CASSGAQGDTEAFF; CDR3 DNA: TGTGCCTCATCAGGGGCCCAAGGTGACACTGAAGCTTTCTTT; clone size: .; D gene: .; J gene: TRBJ1-1; V gene: TRBV10-3
CDR3 protein: CASSMGTGLDYEQYF; CDR3 DNA: TGTGCCAGTAGTATGGGGACGGGACTCGACTACGAGCAGTACTTC; clone size: .; D gene: .; J gene: TRBJ2-7; V gene: TRBV19
CDR3 protein: CASSPGIGTGKRKGSQPQHF; CDR3 DNA: TGTGCCAGCTCACCGGGGATTGGGACAGGGAAACGGAAAGGTAGTCAGCCCCAGCATTTT; clone size: few; D gene: TRBD1; J gene: TRBJ1-5; V gene: TRBV18
CDR3 protein: CASSPSTGLNPNQPQHF; CDR3 DNA: TGTGCCAGCAGTCCCTCCACAGGTCTAAACCCGAATCAGCCCCAGCATTTT; clone size: .; D gene: .; J gene: TRBJ1-5; V gene: TRBV27
CDR3 protein: CASSLGQNSLYEQYF; CDR3 DNA: TGTGCCAGCAGCCTGGGACAGAATTCCCTCTACGAGCAGTACTTC; clone size: few; D gene: TRBD1; J gene: TRBJ2-7; V gene: TRBV3-1/TRBV3-2
CDR3 protein: CASSTPQGSYGYTF; CDR3 DNA: TGTGCCAGCAGCACACCCCAGGGGAGCTATGGCTACACCTTC; clone size: .; D gene: .; J gene: TRBJ1-2; V gene: TRBV28
CDR3 protein: CATSFGLEGQPQHF; CDR3 DNA: TGTGCCACCAGCTTCGGTCTAGAGGGTCAGCCCCAGCATTTT; clone size: .; D gene: .; J gene: TRBJ1-5; V gene: TRBV15
CDR3 protein: CAWAGGAYEQYF; CDR3 DNA: TGTGCCTGGGCGGGGGGCGCCTACGAGCAGTACTTC; clone size: once; D gene: TRBD2; J gene: TRBJ2-7; V gene: TRBV30
CDR3 protein: CATRGVDTDTQYF; CDR3 DNA: TGTGCCACCCGGGGGGTTGACACAGATACGCAGTATTTT; clone size: .; D gene: TRBD2; J gene: TRBJ2-3; V gene: TRBV15
CDR3 protein: CASSLGLAGAIKQETQYF; CDR3 DNA: TGTGCCAGTAGCCTCGGACTAGCGGGGGCCATAAAACAAGAGACCCAGTACTTC; clone size: .; D gene: TRBD2; J gene: TRBJ2-5; V gene: TRBV19
CDR3 protein: CATLRPGVGTGELFF; CDR3 DNA: TGTGCCACCCTTCGGCCAGGGGTGGGCACCGGGGAGCTGTTTTTT; clone size: .; D gene: .; J gene: TRBJ2-2; V gene: TRBV19
CDR3 protein: CASSDTAYEGYTF; CDR3 DNA: TGTGCCAGCAGCGATACAGCTTATGAAGGCTACACCTTC; clone size: .; D gene: .; J gene: TRBJ1-2; V gene: TRBV6-2/TRBV6-3
CDR3 protein: CASSLEEVTVQYF; CDR3 DNA: TGTGCCAGCAGCTTGGAGGAGGTTACTGTACAGTATTTT; clone size: .; D gene: .; J gene: TRBJ2-3; V gene: TRBV5-8